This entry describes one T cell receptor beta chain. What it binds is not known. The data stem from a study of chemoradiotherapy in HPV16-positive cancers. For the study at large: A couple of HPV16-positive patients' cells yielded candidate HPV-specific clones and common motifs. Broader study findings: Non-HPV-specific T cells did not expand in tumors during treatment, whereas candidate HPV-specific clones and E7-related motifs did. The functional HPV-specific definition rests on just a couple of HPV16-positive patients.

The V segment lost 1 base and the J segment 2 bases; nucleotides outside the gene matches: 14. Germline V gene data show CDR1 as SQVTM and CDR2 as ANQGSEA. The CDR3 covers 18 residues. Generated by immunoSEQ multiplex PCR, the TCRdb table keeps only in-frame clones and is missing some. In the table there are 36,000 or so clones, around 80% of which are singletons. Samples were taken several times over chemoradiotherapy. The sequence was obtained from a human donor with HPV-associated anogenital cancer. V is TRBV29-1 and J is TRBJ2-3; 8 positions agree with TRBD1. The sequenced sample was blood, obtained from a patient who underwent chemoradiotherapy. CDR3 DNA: TGCAGCGTTGAAGGTCGCGTCGGAGACAGGGGCCCCACAGATACGCAGTATTTT. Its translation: CSVEGRVGDRGPTDTQYF.